Described below is a single T cell receptor beta chain sequence and its context. As originally analysed: Estimated nucleated cell counts came from reference gene primer amplification. Assay used: immunoSEQ multiplex PCR; TCRdb lists only in-frame clones, some missing. The V and J calls and clone size were taken over from that table, and D and trimming were inferred from the DNA. This sample carries some 40,000 clones, about four fifths of them seen once, and the ten largest clones take roughly 40%. This sample was taken from a study of blood T cell repertoires in COVID-19. Study context: Acute and convalescent COVID-19 specimens originated in the United States, Italy and Spain. PBMCs, B-cell-depleted T cells, or T cells were the source of the cDNA or gDNA that made up the material.

The TCR sequence derives from a woman aged 80 or over with acute or convalescent COVID-19. The specimen sequenced was peripheral blood.

CDR3 protein: CASRGQGSPLHF. CDR3 bases: TGTGCCAGCAGGGGACAGGGTTCGCCCCTCCACTTT. The chain links TRBV7-8 to TRBJ1-6; TRBD1 aligns across 9 bases. The CDR3 length is 12 residues. Germline CDR1 reads SGHVS; CDR2 reads FQNEAQ. J was trimmed by 13 bases and V by 6 bases; bases with no gene match: 4.